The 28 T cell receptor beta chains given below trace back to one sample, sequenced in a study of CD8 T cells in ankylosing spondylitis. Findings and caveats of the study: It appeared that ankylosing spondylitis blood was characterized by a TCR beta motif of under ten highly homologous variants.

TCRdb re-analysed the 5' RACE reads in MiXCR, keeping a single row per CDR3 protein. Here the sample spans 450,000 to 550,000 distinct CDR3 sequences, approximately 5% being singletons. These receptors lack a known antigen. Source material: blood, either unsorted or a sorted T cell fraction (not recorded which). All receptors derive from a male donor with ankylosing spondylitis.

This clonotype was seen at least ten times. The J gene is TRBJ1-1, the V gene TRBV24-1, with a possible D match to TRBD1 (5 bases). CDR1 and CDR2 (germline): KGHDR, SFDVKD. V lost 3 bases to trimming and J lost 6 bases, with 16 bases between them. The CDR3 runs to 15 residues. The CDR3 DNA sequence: TGTGCCACCAGTGATCCCCGTTTAGGGGACGCTGAAGCTTTCTTT. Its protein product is CATSDPRLGDAEAFF.

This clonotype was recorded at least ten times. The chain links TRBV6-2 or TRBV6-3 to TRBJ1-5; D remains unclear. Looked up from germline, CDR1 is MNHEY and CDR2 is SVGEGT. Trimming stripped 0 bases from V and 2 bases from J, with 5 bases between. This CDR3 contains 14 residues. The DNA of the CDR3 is TGTGCCAGCAGTTACTCCATGGGCAATCAGCCCCAGCATTTT. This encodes CASSYSMGNQPQHF.

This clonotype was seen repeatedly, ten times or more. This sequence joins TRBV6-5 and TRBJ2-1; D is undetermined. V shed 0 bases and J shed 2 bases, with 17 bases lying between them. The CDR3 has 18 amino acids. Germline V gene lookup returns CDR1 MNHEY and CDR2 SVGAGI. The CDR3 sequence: CASSYSWPGQAPYNEQFF. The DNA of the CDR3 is TGTGCCAGCAGTTACTCGTGGCCCGGCCAGGCCCCCTACAATGAGCAGTTCTTC.

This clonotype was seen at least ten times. The CDR3 region is CASSLAGDGNTEAFF. CDR3 in DNA: TGTGCCAGCAGCTTAGCCGGGGACGGGAACACTGAAGCTTTCTTT. The gene calls are TRBV7-9 and TRBJ1-1, with D tentatively TRBD1 (5 bases). CDR1 and CDR2 (germline): SEHNR, FQNEAQ (reference sequence). This CDR3 is built from 15 residues. The V end was cut by 0 bases, the J end by 1 base, with 9 bases between.

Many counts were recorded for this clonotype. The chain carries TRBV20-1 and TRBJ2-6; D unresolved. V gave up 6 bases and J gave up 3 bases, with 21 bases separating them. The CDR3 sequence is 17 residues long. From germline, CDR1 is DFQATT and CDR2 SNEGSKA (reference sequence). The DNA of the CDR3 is TGCAGTGCCACCGGTAGAAATACTATAAGTGGGGCCAACGTCCTGACTTTC. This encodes CSATGRNTISGANVLTF.

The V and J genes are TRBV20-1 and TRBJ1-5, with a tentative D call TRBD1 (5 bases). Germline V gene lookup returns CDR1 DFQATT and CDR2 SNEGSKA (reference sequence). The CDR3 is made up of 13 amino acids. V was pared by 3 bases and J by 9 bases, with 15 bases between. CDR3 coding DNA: TGCAGTGCTAGTGAGTCAGGACAAAGGCCCCAGCATTTT. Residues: CSASESGQRPQHF.

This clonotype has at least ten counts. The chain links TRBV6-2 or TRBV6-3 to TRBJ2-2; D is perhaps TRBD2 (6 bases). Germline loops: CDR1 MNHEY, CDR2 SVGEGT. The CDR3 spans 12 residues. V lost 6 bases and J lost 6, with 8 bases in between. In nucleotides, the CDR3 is TGTGCCAGCAGAACGGGGGCCGGGGAGCTGTTTTTT. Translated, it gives CASRTGAGELFF.

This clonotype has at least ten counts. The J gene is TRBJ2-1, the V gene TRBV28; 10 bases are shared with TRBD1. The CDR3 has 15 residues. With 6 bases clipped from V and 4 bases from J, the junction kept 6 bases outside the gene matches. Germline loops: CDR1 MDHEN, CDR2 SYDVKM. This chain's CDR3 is CASRPRQGAYNEQFF. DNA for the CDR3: TGTGCCAGCAGACCCCGACAGGGGGCGTACAATGAGCAGTTCTTC.

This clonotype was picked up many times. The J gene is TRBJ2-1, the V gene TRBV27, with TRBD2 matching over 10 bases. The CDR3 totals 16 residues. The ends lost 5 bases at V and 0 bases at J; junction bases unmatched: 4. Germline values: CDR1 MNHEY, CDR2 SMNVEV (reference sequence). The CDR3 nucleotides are TGTGCCAGCAGTCCCATAGCGGGGGGCTCCTACAATGAGCAGTTCTTC. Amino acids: CASSPIAGGSYNEQFF.

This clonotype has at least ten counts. The CDR3 DNA is TGTGCCAGCAGCCAAGATGGAATCCAGAACACCGGGGAGCTGTTTTTT. Translation gives CASSQDGIQNTGELFF. V is TRBV4-2 and J is TRBJ2-2; D not resolved. Germline CDR1 and CDR2: LGHNA and YNFKEQ. The CDR3 runs 16 residues. The V end was cut by 0 bases, the J end by 1 base, with 9 bases between.

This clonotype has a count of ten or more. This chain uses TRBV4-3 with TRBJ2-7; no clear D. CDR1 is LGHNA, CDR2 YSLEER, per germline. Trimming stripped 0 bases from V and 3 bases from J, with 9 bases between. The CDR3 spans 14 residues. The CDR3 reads CASSQDHRVYEQYF. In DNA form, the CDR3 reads TGCGCCAGCAGCCAAGATCATAGGGTCTACGAGCAGTACTTC.

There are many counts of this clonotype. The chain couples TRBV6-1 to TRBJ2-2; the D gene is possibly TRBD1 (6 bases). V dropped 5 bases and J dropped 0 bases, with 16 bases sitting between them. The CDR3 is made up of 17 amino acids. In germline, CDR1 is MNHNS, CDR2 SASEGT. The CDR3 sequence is CASSRGHLRPNTGELFF. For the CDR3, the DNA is TGTGCCAGCAGTAGGGGACACCTGAGACCGAACACCGGGGAGCTGTTTTTT.

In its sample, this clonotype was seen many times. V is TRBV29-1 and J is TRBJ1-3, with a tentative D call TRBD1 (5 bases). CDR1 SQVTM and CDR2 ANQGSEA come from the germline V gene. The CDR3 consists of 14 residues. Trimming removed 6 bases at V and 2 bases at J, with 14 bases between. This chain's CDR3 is CSVVPGSTGNTIYF. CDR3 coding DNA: TGCAGCGTGGTCCCAGGGTCTACTGGAAACACCATATATTTT.

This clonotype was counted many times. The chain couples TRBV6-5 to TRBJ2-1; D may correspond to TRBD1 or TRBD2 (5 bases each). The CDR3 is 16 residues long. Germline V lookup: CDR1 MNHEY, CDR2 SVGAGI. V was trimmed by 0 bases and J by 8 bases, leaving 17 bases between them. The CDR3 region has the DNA TGTGCCAGCAGTTACTCGATGGGACCCTTCCCCCATGAGCAGTTCTTC. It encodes CASSYSMGPFPHEQFF.

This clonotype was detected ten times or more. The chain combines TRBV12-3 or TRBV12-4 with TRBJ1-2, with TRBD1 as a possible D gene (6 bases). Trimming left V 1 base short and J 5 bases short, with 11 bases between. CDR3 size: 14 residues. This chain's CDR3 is CASSLVDQGYGYTF. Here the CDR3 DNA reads TGTGCCAGCAGTTTAGTCGACCAGGGGTATGGCTACACCTTC.

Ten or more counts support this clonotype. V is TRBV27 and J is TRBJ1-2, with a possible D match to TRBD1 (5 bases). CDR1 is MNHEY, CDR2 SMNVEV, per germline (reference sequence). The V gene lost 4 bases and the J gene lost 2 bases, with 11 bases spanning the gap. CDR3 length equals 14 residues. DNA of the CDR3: TGTGCCAGCAGTTGGGGACGGAGCAACTATGGCTACACCTTC. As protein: CASSWGRSNYGYTF.

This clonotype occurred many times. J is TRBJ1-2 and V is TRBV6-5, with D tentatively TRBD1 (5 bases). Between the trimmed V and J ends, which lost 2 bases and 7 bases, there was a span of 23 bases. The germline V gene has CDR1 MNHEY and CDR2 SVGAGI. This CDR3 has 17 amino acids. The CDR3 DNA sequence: TGTGCCAGCAGTTACCAGGCAGGGCCGAGCCTAACTAGTGGCTACACCTTC. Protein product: CASSYQAGPSLTSGYTF.

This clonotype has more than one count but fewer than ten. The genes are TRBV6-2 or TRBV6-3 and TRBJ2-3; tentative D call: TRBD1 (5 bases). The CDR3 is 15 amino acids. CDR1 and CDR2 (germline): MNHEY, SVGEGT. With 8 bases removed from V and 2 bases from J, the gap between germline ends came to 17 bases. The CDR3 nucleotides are TGTGCCAGCCATAGGGGCGGACCTTACACAGATACGCAGTATTTT. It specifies CASHRGGPYTDTQYF.

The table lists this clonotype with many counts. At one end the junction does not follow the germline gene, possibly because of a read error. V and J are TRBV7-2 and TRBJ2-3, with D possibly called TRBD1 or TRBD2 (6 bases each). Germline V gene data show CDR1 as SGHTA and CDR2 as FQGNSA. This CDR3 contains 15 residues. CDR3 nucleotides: TGTGCCAGCACCTTACCGGGGGCAAGCACAGATACGCAGTATTTT. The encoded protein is CASTLPGASTDTQYF.

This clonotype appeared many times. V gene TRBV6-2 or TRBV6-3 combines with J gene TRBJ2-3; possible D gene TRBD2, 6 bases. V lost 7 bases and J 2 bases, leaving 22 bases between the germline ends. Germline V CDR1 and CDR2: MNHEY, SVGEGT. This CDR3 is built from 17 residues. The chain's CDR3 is CASTLRETGDFTDTQYF. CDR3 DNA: TGTGCCAGCACCTTACGGGAAACGGGGGACTTCACAGATACGCAGTATTTT.

As DNA, the CDR3 is TGTGCCAGCAGCCAGGGGACAGGGGAAGAGACCCAGTACTTC. Protein product: CASSQGTGEETQYF. The chain uses TRBV4-2 and TRBJ2-5; 10 bases fit TRBD1. V lost 3 bases, J lost 3 bases, and 1 base stayed unmatched. This CDR3 spans 14 amino acids. Germline V CDR1 and CDR2: LGHNA, YNFKEQ.

CDR3 coding DNA: TGTGCCAGCAGCTTAGATCCAATAAGTTGGACAGGGGAGTACTTC. This translates into CASSLDPISWTGEYF. The rearrangement links TRBV7-2 to TRBJ2-7; 9 positions agree with TRBD1. Germline V gives CDR1 SGHTA, CDR2 FQGNSA. Germline trimming cut 1 base from V and 11 bases from J; bases unmatched to any gene: 12. The CDR3 consists of 15 residues.

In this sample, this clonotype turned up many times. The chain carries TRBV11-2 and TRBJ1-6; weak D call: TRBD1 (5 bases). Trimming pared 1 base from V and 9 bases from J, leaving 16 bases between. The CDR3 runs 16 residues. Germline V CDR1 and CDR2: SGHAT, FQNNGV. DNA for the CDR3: TGTGCCAGCAGCTTAGGAATCCAGGGAGTCGGTTCACCCCTCCACTTT. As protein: CASSLGIQGVGSPLHF.

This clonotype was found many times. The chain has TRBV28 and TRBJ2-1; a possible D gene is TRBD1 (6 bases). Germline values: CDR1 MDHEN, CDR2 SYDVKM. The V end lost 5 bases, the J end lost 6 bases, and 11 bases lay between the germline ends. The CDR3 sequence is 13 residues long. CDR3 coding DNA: TGTGCCAGCAGTACAGGGCTGGGCAATGAGCAGTTCTTC. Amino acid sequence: CASSTGLGNEQFF. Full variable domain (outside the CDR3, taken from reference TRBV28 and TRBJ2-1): DVKVTQSSRYLVKRTGEKVFLECVQDMDHENMFWYRQDPGLGLRLIYFSYDVKMKEKGDIPEGYSVSREKKERFSLILESASTNQTSMYLCASSTGLGNEQFFGPGTRLTVL.

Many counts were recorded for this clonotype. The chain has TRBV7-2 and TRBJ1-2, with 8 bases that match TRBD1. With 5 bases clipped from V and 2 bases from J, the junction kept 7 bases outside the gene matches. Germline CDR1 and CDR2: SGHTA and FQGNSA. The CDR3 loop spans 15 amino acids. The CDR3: CASSQQGGSNYGYTF. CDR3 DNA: TGTGCCAGCAGCCAACAGGGGGGATCAAACTATGGCTACACCTTC.

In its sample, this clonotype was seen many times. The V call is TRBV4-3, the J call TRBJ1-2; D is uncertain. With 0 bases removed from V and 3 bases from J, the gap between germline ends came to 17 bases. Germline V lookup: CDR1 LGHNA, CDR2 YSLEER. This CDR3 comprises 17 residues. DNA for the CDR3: TGCGCCAGCAGCCAAGAACTGGGTCCAGGATTATACTATGGCTACACCTTC. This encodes CASSQELGPGLYYGYTF.

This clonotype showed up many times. In nucleotides, the CDR3 is TGTGCCAGCAGCTTATACAGGGATGGGAATGAGCAGTTCTTC. It specifies CASSLYRDGNEQFF. V is TRBV7-2 and J is TRBJ2-1, with D perhaps matching TRBD1 (6 bases). Germline lookup yields CDR1 SGHTA and CDR2 FQGNSA. The V and J ends lost 2 bases and 7 bases respectively, with 12 bases between them. CDR3 length: 14 amino acids.

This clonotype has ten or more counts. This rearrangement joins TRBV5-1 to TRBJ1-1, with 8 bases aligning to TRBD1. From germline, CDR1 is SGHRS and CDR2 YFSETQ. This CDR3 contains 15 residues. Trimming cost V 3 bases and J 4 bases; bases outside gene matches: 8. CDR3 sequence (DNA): TGCGCCAGCAGCTCCCAGGGGGCGCGCGGCACTGAAGCTTTCTTT. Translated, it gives CASSSQGARGTEAFF. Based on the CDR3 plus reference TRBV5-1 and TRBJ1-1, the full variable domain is KAGVTQTPRYLIKTRGQQVTLSCSPISGHRSVSWYQQTPGQGLQFLFEYFSETQRNKGNFPGRFSGRQFSNSRSEMNVSTLELGDSALYLCASSSQGARGTEAFFGQGTRLTVV.